This T cell receptor (beta chain) was retrieved from a study of identical twins. General study findings and limits: Analyses of zero insertions could be partly confounded by invariant MAIT and iNKT cells.

Template switching (which added a universal primer site) was used, and cDNA carried unique molecular identifiers. Using its own MiXCR run on the 5' RACE reads, TCRdb lists one record per CDR3 protein. The sample yields roughly 700,000 distinct CDR3 sequences, about 9.4% seen once. The CDR3 loop spans 14 amino acids. From germline, CDR1 is LGHNA and CDR2 YSLEER. Concerning this clonotype itself: Its target is not known. A read error may explain this, as a much larger clone is one base away.

This same sample was also part of a study on yellow fever vaccine responses in identical twins.

The chain uses TRBV4-3 and TRBJ1-1; D gene uncertain. The TCR originated in a woman aged 18-35 years in good health. The sample consisted of PBMCs. The CDR3 spells CTSSQETEYTEAFF. The CDR3, as DNA: TGCACCAGCAGCCAAGAAACAGAGTACACTGAAGCTTTCTTT.